This T cell receptor (beta chain) was identified during a study of T cell responses to AZD1222 COVID-19 vaccine (dated by TCRdb to the early 2020s). Background for the entire study: Because spike-specific TCR depth and breadth did not differ between the two schedules, AZD1222 recipients who got a second dose at roughly 4 weeks were pooled with those who got a second dose at roughly 12 weeks. A total of just over 230 trial participants underwent TCR sequencing, of whom roughly 210 had received two doses of AZD1222 and approximately 25 had received two doses of the MenACWY control vaccine. Trial participants were enrolled by age into 18-55, 56-69 and 70-plus year subgroups, with around 150, 28 and 57 TCR-sequenced participants respectively.

The CDR3 regions of human TCRbeta chains were analyzed by immunosequencing. Under the source paper's analysis protocol: TCRs in the repertoires were matched against a reference library of SARS-CoV-2-specific TCRs that had been generated with the MIRA antigen-specificity platform. Breadth was defined as the fraction of unique TCRs that were SARS-CoV-2-associated, and depth was defined as the fraction of total T cells that were SARS-CoV-2-associated. Using the MIRA data, each spike-specific TCR was mapped to the spike region that the TCR reacts to and placed in a CD4 or CD8 class. Log10-transformed breadth and depth values were compared by one-way ANOVA with Sidak's multiple comparisons tests. The table comes from immuneACCESS by way of TCRdb, which keeps in-frame sequences with V and J called. Part of the clones is missing from these tables; in studies checked, under half for an unresolved V gene and the rest for unknown reasons. V and J calls and clone size are those listed in that table; D and trimming were worked out from the DNA. This sample is represented by about 120,000 clones; roughly 88% of them were singletons. The ten largest clones add up to 8% to 10% of the sample.

What the authors observed across the whole study: Conclusions about previously exposed vaccinees are limited because only a handful of AZD1222 recipients were SARS-CoV-2 seropositive at baseline. After two AZD1222 doses, spike-specific TCR breadth and depth were significantly higher than at day 0 and than in MenACWY recipients. Participants were mostly white British, with more females than males. The authors suggested clonal diversity may have been underestimated. Because no samples from the day 14 peak response were available, repertoires could be characterized only after the peak T cell response. The whole spike protein was spanned by vaccine-associated CD4 TCRs, and dominant responses were seen in regions 160-218 and 743-854. Reportedly, close to half of the unique spike-specific TCRs recognized epitopes lying outside the regions that are mutated in the B.1.351 and B.1.1.7 variants. In the small 56-69-year group, the increase in depth fell short of significance, most likely because of low power.

What this sample's time point label stands for: baseline before first vaccination. The vaccinee samples were drawn from two UK trials, COV001 and COV002, one of which was a single-blind randomized controlled phase 2/3 trial testing AZD1222 (ChAdOx1 nCoV-19) in healthy adults. Trial participant PBMC samples were collected at day 0 and day 28 after the second dose for TCRbeta chain sequencing. The CDR3, cysteine through phenylalanine, is 14 amino acids long. The sequence is cut down to CDR3 DNA, 42 bases in frame from base 1. CDR1 and CDR2 are drawn from the germline V gene: MRHNA, SNTAGT. The germline ends are 16 bases apart after V is trimmed by 7 bases and J by 4 bases. This clone showed up just a few times. This clone's antigen is unknown. The record has no base qualities; no much larger clone is one base away.

The sequence joins TRBV6-4 to TRBJ1-1; the D gene is possibly TRBD1, with 5 bases matching. The sample in question was peripheral blood, obtained on day 0 of AZD1222 vaccination. This receptor was identified in an adult in good health. In nucleotides, the sequence is TGTGCCAGCAAGCAGGGAATATATTCCACTGAAGCTTTCTTT. This gives the protein CASKQGIYSTEAFF.